Included here is one T cell receptor beta chain sequence, with context. No antigen is known for it. Documented treatment: oral pan-JAK inhibitor, 5-10 mg twice daily. As part of sample collection, lesional scalp punch biopsies and peripheral blood were taken from alopecia areata patients. Extracted from the samples, RNA was reverse transcribed into cDNA to serve as the sequencing template. Profiling relied on immunoSEQ multiplex PCR, and the TCRdb table lists in-frame clones only, not all of them. The sample lists about 160,000 clones; about three fifths were seen once. This sample is drawn from a study of CD8+ T cells in alopecia areata. Study-wide results and caveats: Whereas mice showed it more clearly, TCR sharing across patients was murkier, possibly because of HLA. For baseline CD8+ expansion, any link to response stays uncertain with one nonresponder.

This CDR3 spans 13 amino acids. Deletions cut 5 bases from V and 3 bases from J, with 10 bases between. In germline, CDR1 is SGHTA, CDR2 FQGNSA. The starting material was CD4+ T cells sorted from blood, obtained at week 4, from a patient treated with tofacitinib. The chain is built from TRBV7-2 and TRBJ2-5, with D unclear. The receptor was derived from a human donor with alopecia areata. CDR3 DNA sequence: TGTGCCAGCAGCCCCTCCCCCGAAGAGACCCAGTACTTC. Translated, it gives CASSPSPEETQYF. The complete variable domain, with remaining parts taken from reference TRBV7-2 and TRBJ2-5, reads GAGVSQSPSNKVTEKGKDVELRCDPISGHTALYWYRQSLGQGLEFLIYFQGNSAPDKSGLPSDRFSAERTGGSVSTLTIQRTQQEDSAVYLCASSPSPEETQYFGPGTRLLVL.